The present T cell receptor beta chain was sequenced within a study of OX40 agonist ivuxolimab in advanced cancers. A note on the overall study: The costimulatory receptor OX40 (CD134) was targeted by ivuxolimab, a fully human IgG2 agonistic monoclonal antibody. Intravenous ivuxolimab was administered to patients every 2 weeks at six dose levels: 0.01, 0.1, 0.3, 1.5, 3 and 10 mg/kg. Among the approximately 50 dose-escalation patients, about 19 had hepatocellular carcinoma, 15 or so melanoma, 9 renal cell carcinoma and 9 head and neck cancer. A male proportion of roughly 80% and a mean age of around 60 years, ranging from about 20 to 79, were recorded for the dose-escalation cohort. Prior anti-PD-1, anti-PD-L1 or anti-CTLA-4 therapy was permitted, and 40% of dose-escalation patients had received checkpoint inhibitors. Partial responses were achieved by three dose-escalation patients, of whom one had hepatocellular carcinoma and two had cutaneous melanoma. Peripheral TCRbeta sequencing aimed to test whether ivuxolimab altered TCR sequence diversity and caused clonal T-cell expansion. The paper reports the monotherapy dose-escalation portion (N of about 47 patients) of the phase I ivuxolimab trial. Overall results and qualifications from the work: Which antigens the clonally expanded peripheral T cells were specific for was not determined. At doses from 0.1 to 3.0 mg/kg, clonal expansion was seen in both CD4+ and CD8+ blood T cells between baseline and week 6. After ivuxolimab, CD8+ T cells had more expanded clones than CD4+ T cells on average. In the 0.1-3.0 mg/kg groups, partial responders were among the patients with the lowest normalized peripheral clonal expansion, particularly in CD8+ T cells. Low levels of normalized T-cell clonal expansion were also seen in some patients who did not respond.

The trial excluded patients who had a history of autoimmune disease or were on systemic immunosuppression. In every dose cohort, peripheral blood was drawn for TCR sequencing at baseline, cycle 4 day 1, and cycle 7 day 1. Samples came from an open-label, multicenter, first-in-human phase I dose-escalation trial of ivuxolimab. Adults with locally advanced or metastatic melanoma, renal cell, hepatocellular, or head and neck squamous cell carcinoma were enrolled in the trial. Before TCR sequencing, CD4+ T cells and CD8+ T cells from peripheral blood were sorted into separate populations. Genomic DNA was isolated from the sorted cells so that the TCRbeta CDR3 region could be sequenced. TCRbeta CDR3 regions were sequenced using the immunoSEQ Assay. This immuneACCESS table, as held by TCRdb, lists in-frame sequences with V and J called but not all clones. Of the missing ones, under half trace to an unresolved V gene in checked studies; the others have no known cause. Counted in this sample were 90,000 or so clones; roughly 89% of them appeared once. 0.33% of the sample is held by the ten biggest clonotypes.

Reading from cysteine to phenylalanine, the CDR3 counts 13 amino acids. Of all the DNA, just the CDR3 is kept, 39 bases in frame from base 1. The CDR1 and CDR2 encoded by the germline V gene are SGHRS and YFSETQ. V sheds 0 bases and J sheds 5 bases, leaving 6 bases between their ends. Comments on this clone: The antigen it binds to is not known. No base qualities exist here, and no much larger clone lies one base off it.

Material: CD4+ or CD8+ T cells sorted from blood, obtained in a trial of the OX40 agonist ivuxolimab. This sequence was found in an adult with an advanced solid tumor such as melanoma, head and neck, liver or kidney cancer. The receptor chain draws on TRBV5-1 and TRBJ2-1; the D gene remains uncertain. The DNA sequence follows: TGCGCCAGCAGCTTGGTCGCAGACAATGAGCAGTTCTTC. The encoded protein is CASSLVADNEQFF.